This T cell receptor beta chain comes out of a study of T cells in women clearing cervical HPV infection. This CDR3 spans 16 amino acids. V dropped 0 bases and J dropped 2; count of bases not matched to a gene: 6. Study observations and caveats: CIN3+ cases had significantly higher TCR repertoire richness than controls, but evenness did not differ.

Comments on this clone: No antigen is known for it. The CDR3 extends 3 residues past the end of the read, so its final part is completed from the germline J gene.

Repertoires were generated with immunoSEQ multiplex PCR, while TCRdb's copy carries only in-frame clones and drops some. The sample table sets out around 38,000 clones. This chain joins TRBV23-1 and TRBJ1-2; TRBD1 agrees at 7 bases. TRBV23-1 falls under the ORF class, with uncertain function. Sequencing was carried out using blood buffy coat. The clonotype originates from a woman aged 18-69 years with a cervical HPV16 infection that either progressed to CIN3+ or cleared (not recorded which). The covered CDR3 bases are TGCGCCAGCAGTCAATCGACAGGGAGGATGAACTATGGC. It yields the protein CASSQSTGRMNYG. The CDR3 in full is CASSQSTGRMNYGYTF.